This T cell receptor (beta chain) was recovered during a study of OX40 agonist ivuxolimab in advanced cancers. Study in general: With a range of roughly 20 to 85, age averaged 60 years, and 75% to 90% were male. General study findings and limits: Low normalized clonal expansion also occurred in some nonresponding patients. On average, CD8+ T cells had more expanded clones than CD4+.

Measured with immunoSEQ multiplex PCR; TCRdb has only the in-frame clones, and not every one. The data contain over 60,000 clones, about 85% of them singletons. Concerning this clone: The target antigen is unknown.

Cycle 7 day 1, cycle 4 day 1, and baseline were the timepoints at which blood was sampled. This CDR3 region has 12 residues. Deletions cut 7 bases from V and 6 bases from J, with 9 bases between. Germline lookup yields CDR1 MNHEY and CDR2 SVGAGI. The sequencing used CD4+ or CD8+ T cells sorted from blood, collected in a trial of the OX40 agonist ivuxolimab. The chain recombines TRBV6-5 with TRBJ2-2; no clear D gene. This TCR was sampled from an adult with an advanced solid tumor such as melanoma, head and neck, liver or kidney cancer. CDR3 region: CASNRRAGELFF. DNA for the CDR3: TGTGCCAGCAACCGACGGGCCGGGGAGCTGTTTTTT.